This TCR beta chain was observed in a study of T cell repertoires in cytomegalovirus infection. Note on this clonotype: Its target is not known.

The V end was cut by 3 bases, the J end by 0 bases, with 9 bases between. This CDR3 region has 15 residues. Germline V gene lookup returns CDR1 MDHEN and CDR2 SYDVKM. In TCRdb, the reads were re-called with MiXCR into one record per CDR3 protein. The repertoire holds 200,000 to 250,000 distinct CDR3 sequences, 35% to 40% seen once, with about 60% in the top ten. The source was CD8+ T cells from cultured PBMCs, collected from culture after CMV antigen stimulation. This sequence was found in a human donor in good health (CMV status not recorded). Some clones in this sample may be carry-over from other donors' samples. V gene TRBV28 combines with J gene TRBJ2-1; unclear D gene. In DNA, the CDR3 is TGTGCCAGCAGTTTCCGGGTTAGCTCCTACAATGAGCAGTTCTTC. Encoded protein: CASSFRVSSYNEQFF.